This T cell receptor beta chain comes out of a study of cytomegalovirus exposure and HLA in healthy donors. Study in general: One earlier analysis, a look at 150 million to 200 million T cells, found some 100 million unique TCR beta sequences. Study-level results: Presence/absence results assume similar sequencing depth per donor, which may not hold. Reported findings show TCR beta sequences accurately forecast HLA-A and HLA-B alleles in most subjects.

All the people who gave samples were healthy bone marrow donors. Researchers ran the PCR with 60 Vbeta and 13 Jbeta primers. The repertoire was sequenced with immunoSEQ multiplex PCR; TCRdb's copy has only in-frame clones and lacks some. The sample spans about 200,000 clones; the ten largest clones claim under 6.5%. The CDR3 covers 18 residues. Trimming removed 0 bases at V and 2 bases at J, with 17 bases between. Germline V gives CDR1 SGHVS, CDR2 FNYEAQ. Note on this clone: Its antigen is undetermined.

The sequence derives from a man aged 25-40 years in good health and CMV-seronegative. Sample: PBMCs. The chain uses TRBV7-6 and TRBJ1-5; TRBD1 might be the D (6 bases). The CDR3 nucleotides read TGTGCCAGCAGCTTAGCGGGGGCGCAGGGGAATGGCAATCAGCCCCAGCATTTT. It is translated as CASSLAGAQGNGNQPQHF.